This T cell receptor (beta chain) was obtained from a study of shared clonotypes between healthy human individuals. Original methodology: Owing to the provision of junction-only sequences devoid of quality scores by immunoSEQ, filtering differed. Libraries were prepared by immunoSEQ multiplex PCR; TCRdb keeps only in-frame clonotypes and omits some of them. V and J calls and clone size come straight from that table; D and trimming were deduced from the DNA. This table has roughly 1.4 million clones, approximately 98.5% appearing once. Findings of the study overall: Clonotypes shared by all four sorted-subset donors had higher generation probabilities than non-shared clonotypes.

A CD45RA-negative memory subset and a CD45RA+ naive subset were separated from the CD4+ cells. In regard to this clone: The antigen remains undetermined.

V was pared by 1 base and J by 3 bases, with 3 bases of the junction left unmatched. This CDR3 spans 14 amino acids. CDR1 is SNHLY, CDR2 FYNNEI, per germline. The chain is built from TRBV2 and TRBJ2-7, with 7 bases that match TRBD1. Sequencing input: naive CD4+ T cells sorted from blood. Specified subset: CD45RA+ positively selected. This clonotype was obtained from a man aged 25-40 years in good health. The CDR3 protein is CASSEETGSYEQYF. Written as DNA, the CDR3 is TGTGCCAGCAGTGAAGAGACAGGGAGCTACGAGCAGTACTTC.